The clone carrying this T cell receptor beta chain was seen more than once but under ten times. For TCRbeta, the library was prepared with unique molecular identifiers. From the PCR reads, TCRdb called clonotypes with MiXCR, one entry per CDR3 protein. The sample shows 450,000 to 550,000 distinct CDR3 sequences, over 9.5% of them seen only once. This record belongs to a study of T-cell reconstitution after alpha-beta-depleted transplantation in children. V was pared by 6 bases and J by 0 bases, with 11 bases between. Germline loops: CDR1 MNHEY, CDR2 SVGAGI. This CDR3 region has 14 residues. The sequencing here drew on PBMCs, mostly from graft donor cells, taken 180 days after TCRalphabeta/CD19-depleted stem cell transplant. The sequence came from a female patient under 10 years old who had a stem cell transplant for aplastic anemia, so the T cells may come from the graft donor. The chain joins TRBV6-5 to TRBJ1-1; possible D gene TRBD1, 6 bases. The CDR3 loop reads CASRYRAMNTEAFF. CDR3 DNA sequence: TGTGCCAGCAGGTACAGGGCCATGAACACTGAAGCTTTCTTT.